This TCR beta chain derives from a study of blood T cell repertoires in COVID-19. Study-level information: COVID-19 samples, acute and convalescent, were from the United States, Italy and Spain. T cells, B-cell-depleted T cells, or PBMCs provided the cDNA or gDNA that served as material.

The protocol was immunoSEQ multiplex PCR, while the TCRdb copy is restricted to in-frame clones and leaves out a portion. The sample includes about 31,000 clones, around 91% of them seen just once. J gave up 5 bases and V 7 bases, and 5 bases lay outside the gene matches. This CDR3 is built from 14 residues. Per germline, CDR1 MNHEY and CDR2 SVGAGI. This clone has a single count. Source material: peripheral blood. The V call is TRBV6-5, the J call TRBJ2-6; 7 bases are a match to TRBD1. This TCR was sampled from a man aged 80 or over with acute or convalescent COVID-19. CDR3 residues: CASKGQVRANVLTF. CDR3 bases: TGTGCCAGCAAAGGACAGGTGCGGGCCAACGTCCTGACTTTC.